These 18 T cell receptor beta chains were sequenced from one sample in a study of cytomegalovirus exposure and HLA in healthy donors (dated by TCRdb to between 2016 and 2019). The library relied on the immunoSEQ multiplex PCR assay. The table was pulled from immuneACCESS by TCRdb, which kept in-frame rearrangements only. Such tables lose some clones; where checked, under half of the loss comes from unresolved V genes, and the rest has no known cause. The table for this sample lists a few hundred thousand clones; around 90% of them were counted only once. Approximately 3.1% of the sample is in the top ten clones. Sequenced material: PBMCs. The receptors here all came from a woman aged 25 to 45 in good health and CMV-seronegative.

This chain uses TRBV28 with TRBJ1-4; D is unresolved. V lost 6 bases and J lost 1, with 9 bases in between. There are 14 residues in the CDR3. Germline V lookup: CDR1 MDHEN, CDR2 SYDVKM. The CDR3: CASSPQLTNEKLFF. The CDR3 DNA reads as TGTGCCAGCAGCCCCCAGTTAACTAATGAAAAACTGTTTTTT.

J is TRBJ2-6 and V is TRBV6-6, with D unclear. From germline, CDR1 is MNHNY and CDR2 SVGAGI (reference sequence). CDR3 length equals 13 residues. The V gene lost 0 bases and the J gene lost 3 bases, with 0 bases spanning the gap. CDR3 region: CASSYSGANVLTF. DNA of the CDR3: TGTGCCAGCAGTTACTCTGGGGCCAACGTCCTGACTTTC.

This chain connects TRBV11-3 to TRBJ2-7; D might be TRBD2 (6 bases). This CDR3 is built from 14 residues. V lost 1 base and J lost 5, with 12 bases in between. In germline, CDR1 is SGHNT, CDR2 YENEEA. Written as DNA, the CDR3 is TGTGCCAGCAGCTTAGGGACTAACCACGACGAGCAGTACTTC. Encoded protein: CASSLGTNHDEQYF.

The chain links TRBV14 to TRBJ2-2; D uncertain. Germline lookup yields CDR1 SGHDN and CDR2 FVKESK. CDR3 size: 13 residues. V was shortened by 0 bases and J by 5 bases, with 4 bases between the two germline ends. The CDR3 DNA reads TGTGCCAGCAGCCAAGATCGGACCGGGGAGCTGTTTTTT. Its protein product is CASSQDRTGELFF.

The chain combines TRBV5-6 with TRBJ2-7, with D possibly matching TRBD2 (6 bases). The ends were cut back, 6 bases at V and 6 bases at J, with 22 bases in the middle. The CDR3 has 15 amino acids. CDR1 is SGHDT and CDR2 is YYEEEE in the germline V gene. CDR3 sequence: CASKLREVVSGEQYF. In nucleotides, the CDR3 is TGTGCCAGCAAATTGAGGGAGGTCGTATCGGGCGAGCAGTACTTC.

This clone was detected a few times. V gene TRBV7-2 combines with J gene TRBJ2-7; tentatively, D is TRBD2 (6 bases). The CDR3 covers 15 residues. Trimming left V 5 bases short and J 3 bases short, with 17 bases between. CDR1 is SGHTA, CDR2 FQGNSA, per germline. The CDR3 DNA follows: TGTGCCAGCAGCGTTTCTAGCGTACCACGCTACGAGCAGTACTTC. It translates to CASSVSSVPRYEQYF.

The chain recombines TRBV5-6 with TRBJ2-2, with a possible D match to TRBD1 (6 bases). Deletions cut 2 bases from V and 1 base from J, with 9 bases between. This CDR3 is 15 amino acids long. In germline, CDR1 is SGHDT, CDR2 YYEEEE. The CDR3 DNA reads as TGTGCCAGCAGCTTAACAGGGTGGAACACCGGGGAGCTGTTTTTT. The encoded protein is CASSLTGWNTGELFF.

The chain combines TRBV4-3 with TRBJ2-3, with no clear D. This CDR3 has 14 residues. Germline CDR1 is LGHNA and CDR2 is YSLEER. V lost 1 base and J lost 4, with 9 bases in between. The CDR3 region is CASSQVPVSDTQYF. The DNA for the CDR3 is TGCGCCAGCAGCCAAGTACCGGTTTCAGATACGCAGTATTTT.

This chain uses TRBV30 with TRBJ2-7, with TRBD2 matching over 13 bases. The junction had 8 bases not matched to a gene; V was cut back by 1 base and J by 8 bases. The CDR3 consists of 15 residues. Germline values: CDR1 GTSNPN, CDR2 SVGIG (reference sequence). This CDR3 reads CAWSASGTSGKKQYF. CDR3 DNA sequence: TGTGCCTGGAGTGCCTCCGGGACTAGCGGGAAAAAGCAGTACTTC.

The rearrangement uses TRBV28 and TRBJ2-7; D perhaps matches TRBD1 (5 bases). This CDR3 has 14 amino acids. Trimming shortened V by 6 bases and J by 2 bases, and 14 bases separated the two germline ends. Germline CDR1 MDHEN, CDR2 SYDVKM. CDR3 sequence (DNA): TGTGCCAGCAGACCTAACAGGAACCCCTACGAGCAGTACTTC. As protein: CASRPNRNPYEQYF.

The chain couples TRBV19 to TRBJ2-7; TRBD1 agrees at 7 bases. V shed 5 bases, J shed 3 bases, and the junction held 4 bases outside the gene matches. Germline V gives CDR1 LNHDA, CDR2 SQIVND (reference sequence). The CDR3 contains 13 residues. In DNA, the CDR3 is TGTGCCAGTAGTCTCGGACAGGACTACGAGCAGTACTTC. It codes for CASSLGQDYEQYF.

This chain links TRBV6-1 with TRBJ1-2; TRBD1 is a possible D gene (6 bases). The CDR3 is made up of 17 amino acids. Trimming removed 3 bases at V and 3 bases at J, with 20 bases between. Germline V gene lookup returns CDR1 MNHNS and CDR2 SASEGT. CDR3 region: CASSEGLRDKGYYGYTF. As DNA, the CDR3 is TGTGCCAGCAGTGAGGGGCTCAGGGACAAGGGGTACTATGGCTACACCTTC.

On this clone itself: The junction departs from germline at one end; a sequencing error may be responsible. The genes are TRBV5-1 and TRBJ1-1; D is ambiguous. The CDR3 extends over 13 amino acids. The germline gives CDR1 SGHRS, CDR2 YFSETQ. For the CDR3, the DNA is TGCGCCAGCAGCTTCACAACAAACAATGAAGCTTTCTTT. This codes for CASSFTTNNEAFF.

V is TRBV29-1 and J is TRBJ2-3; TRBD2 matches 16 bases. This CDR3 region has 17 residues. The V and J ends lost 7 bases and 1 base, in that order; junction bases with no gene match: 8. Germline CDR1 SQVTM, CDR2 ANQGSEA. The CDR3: CSAKKGLAGGGTDTQYF. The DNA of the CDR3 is TGCAGCGCTAAAAAGGGACTAGCGGGAGGGGGCACAGATACGCAGTATTTT.

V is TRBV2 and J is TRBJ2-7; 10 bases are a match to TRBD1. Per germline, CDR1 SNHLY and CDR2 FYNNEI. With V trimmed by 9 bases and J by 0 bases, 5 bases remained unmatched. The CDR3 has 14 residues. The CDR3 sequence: CASRDRGNSYEQYF. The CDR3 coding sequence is TGTGCCAGTCGGGACAGGGGTAACTCCTACGAGCAGTACTTC. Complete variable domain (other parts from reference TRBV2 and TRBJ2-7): EPEVTQTPSHQVTQMGQEVILRCVPISNHLYFYWYRQILGQKVEFLVSFYNNEISEKSEIFDDQFSVERPDGSNFTLKIRSTKLEDSAMYFCASRDRGNSYEQYFGPGTRLTVT.

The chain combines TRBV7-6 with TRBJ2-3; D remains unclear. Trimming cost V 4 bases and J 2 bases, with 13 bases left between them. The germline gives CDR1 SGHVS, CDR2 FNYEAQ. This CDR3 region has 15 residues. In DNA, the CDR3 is TGTGCCAGCAGCTACACCCCCCTATCCACAGATACGCAGTATTTT. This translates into CASSYTPLSTDTQYF. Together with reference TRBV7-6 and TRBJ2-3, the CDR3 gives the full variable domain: GAGVSQSPRYKVTKRGQDVALRCDPISGHVSLYWYRQALGQGPEFLTYFNYEAQQDKSGLPNDRFSAERPEGSISTLTIQRTEQRDSAMYRCASSYTPLSTDTQYFGPGTRLTVL.

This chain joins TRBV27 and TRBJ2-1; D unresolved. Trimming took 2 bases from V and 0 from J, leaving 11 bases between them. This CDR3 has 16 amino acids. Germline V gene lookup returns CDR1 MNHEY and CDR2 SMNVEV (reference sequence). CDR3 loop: CASSLRAVDSYNEQFF. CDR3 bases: TGTGCCAGCAGTTTAAGGGCAGTGGACTCCTACAATGAGCAGTTCTTC.

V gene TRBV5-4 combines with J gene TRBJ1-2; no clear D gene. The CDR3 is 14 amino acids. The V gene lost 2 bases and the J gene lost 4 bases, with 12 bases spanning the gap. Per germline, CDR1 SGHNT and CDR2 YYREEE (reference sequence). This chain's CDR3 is CASSFPGPRYGYTF. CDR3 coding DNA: TGTGCCAGCAGCTTTCCAGGTCCGCGCTATGGCTACACCTTC. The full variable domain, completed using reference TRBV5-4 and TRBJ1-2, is ETGVTQSPTHLIKTRGQQVTLRCSSQSGHNTVSWYQQALGQGPQFIFQYYREEENGRGNFPPRFSGLQFPNYSSELNVNALELDDSALYLCASSFPGPRYGYTFGSGTRLTVV.